This T cell receptor (beta chain) appears in the sequencing data of a study of cytomegalovirus exposure and HLA in healthy donors. CDR1 is MNHEY, CDR2 SVGAGI, per germline. The CDR3 covers 14 residues. Between the trimmed V and J ends, which lost 5 bases and 0 bases, there was a span of 9 bases. Both 60 Vbeta primers and 13 Jbeta primers went into the PCR. TCRdb keeps only in-frame clones here, not all; method: immunoSEQ multiplex PCR. Here the sample spans over 200,000 clones, approximately 70% being singletons. V and J are TRBV6-5 and TRBJ2-3; D gene unclear. The sequencing input was PBMCs. This TCR was sampled from a man aged 40-49 years in good health and CMV-seropositive. CDR3 in amino acids: CASSLRFSTDTQYF. The CDR3 nucleotides are TGTGCCAGCAGTCTGAGATTTAGCACAGATACGCAGTATTTT.